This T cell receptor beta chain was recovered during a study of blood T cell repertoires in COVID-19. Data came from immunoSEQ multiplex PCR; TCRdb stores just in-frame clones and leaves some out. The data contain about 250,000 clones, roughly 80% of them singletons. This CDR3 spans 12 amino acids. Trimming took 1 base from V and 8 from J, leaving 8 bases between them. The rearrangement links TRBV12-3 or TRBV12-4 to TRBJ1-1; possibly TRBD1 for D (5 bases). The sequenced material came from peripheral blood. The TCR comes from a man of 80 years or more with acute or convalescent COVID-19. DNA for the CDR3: TGTGCCAGCAGTTTAGGAACAGGCGAAGCTTTCTTT. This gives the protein CASSLGTGEAFF.